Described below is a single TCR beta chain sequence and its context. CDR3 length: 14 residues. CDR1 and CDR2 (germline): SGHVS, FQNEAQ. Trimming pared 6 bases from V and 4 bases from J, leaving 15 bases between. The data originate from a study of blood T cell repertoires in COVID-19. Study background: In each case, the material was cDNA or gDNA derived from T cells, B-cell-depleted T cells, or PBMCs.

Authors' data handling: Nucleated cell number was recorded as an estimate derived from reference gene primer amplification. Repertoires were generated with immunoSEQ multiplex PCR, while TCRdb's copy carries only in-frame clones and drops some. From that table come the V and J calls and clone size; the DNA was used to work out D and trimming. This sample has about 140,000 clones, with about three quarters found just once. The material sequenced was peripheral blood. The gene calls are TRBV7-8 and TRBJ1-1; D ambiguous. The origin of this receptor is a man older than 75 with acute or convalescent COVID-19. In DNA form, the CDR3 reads TGTGCCAGCAGGTTACGCGGAGGTAGCACTGAAGCTTTCTTT. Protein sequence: CASRLRGGSTEAFF.